The entry below gives a single TCR beta chain sequence along with its context. The data were obtained in a study of CD8 T cells in Susac syndrome. Overall study context: When their blood was taken, the Susac syndrome patients had either not yet had any therapy, were taking corticosteroids, or were taking intravenous immunoglobulin alone.

The CDR3 consists of 11 residues. Trimming left V 3 bases short and J 4 bases short, with 7 bases between. Germline V lookup: CDR1 GTSNPN, CDR2 SVGIG (reference sequence). The RNA input was roughly 0.45 to 1 ug, and it was reverse transcribed with random hexamers. An immunoSEQ multiplex PCR amplified TCR beta CDR3 over 54 Vbeta and 13 Jbeta. TCRdb fed the immunoSEQ multiplex PCR reads into MiXCR, producing one record per CDR3 protein. The data contain about 190,000 distinct CDR3 sequences, around 93% of them singletons. This TCR derives from a human donor with Susac syndrome. The chain combines TRBV30 with TRBJ2-7; D remains unclear. The sequencing sample was made of CD8+ T cells from PBMCs. DNA for the CDR3: TGTGCCTGGAGAATCGCGTACGAGCAGTACTTC. This sequence encodes CAWRIAYEQYF.